The clone carrying this T cell receptor beta chain came up many times. The antigen remains unidentified. Specified treatment: skin biopsy from PPD injection site in Mantoux-positive individual. A UMI-containing oligonucleotide was joined by 3' ligation to the TCR cDNA template. Cells were not sorted; total RNA input targeted roughly 1 to 1,100 ng. The data are from a study of naive and memory T cell subsets. Study results and caveats: Delayed type IV hypersensitivity infiltration was taken to explain higher tuberculin-site TCR counts.

Four PCR rounds used nested alpha and beta constant region primers plus the SP2 primer. In TCRdb, the UMI-ligation and nested PCR reads were re-called with MiXCR into one record per CDR3 protein. The table includes approximately 22,000 distinct CDR3 sequences, 6% detected once. V was trimmed by 1 base and J by 10 bases, leaving 14 bases between them. This CDR3 is 14 amino acids long. Germline V gene data show CDR1 as SNHLY and CDR2 as FYNNEI. The TCR originated in an adult in good health. This material consisted of skin, taken from a tuberculin skin test site. The chain employs TRBV2 and TRBJ2-4; D is perhaps TRBD1 (5 bases). The CDR3 sequence: CASSEGYAGSIQYF. The CDR3 DNA reads as TGTGCCAGCAGTGAAGGATATGCAGGGTCTATTCAGTACTTC.